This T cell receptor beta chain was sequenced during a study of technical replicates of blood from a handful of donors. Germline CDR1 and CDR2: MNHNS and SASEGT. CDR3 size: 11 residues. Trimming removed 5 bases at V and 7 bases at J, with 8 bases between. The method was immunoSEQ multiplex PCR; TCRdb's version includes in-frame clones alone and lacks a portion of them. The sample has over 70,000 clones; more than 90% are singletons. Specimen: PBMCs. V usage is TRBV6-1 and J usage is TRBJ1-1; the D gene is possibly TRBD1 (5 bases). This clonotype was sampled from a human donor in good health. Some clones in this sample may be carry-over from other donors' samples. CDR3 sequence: CASSYDSEAFF. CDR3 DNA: TGTGCCAGCAGTTACGACAGTGAAGCTTTCTTT.